This TCR beta chain was sequenced in a study of blood T cell repertoires in COVID-19. Study details: Both acute and convalescent COVID-19 samples were obtained from the United States, Italy and Spain. Sources were T cells, B-cell-depleted T cells, or PBMCs; the material itself was cDNA or gDNA.

Generated by immunoSEQ multiplex PCR, the TCRdb table keeps only in-frame clones and is missing some. The table includes 88,000 or so clones, 85% detected once. This sequence was found in a man aged 55 to 70 with acute or convalescent COVID-19. The sequenced sample was peripheral blood.

This chain's CDR3 is CASSSANKRMNYGYTF. CDR3 nucleotide sequence: TGCGCCAGCAGCTCGGCTAACAAGAGGATGAACTATGGCTACACCTTC. The rearrangement joins TRBV5-1 to TRBJ1-2; unclear D gene. The CDR3 is 16 amino acids. Trimming shortened V by 3 bases and J by 2 bases, and 17 bases separated the two germline ends. Per germline, CDR1 SGHRS and CDR2 YFSETQ.